This T cell receptor beta chain appears in the sequencing data of a study of CD8 T cells in Susac syndrome. Trimming cost V 1 base and J 2 bases, with 11 bases left between them. The germline V gene encodes CDR1 SQVTM and CDR2 ANQGSEA. CDR3 length: 14 amino acids. Sequencing of TCR beta was undertaken in CD8+ and CD4+ T cells derived from blood. Multiple sclerosis controls were treatment-naive patients with stable or active relapsing-remitting disease. The RNA input was about 0.45 to 1 ug, and it was reverse transcribed with random hexamers. immunoSEQ multiplex PCR amplified TCR beta CDR3 across 54 Vbeta, 13 Jbeta. TCRdb redid the calling of the immunoSEQ multiplex PCR reads with MiXCR, one entry per CDR3 protein. The table shows 200,000 or so distinct CDR3 sequences, with roughly 95% occurring only once.

Sample: CD4+ T cells from PBMCs. The rearrangement joins TRBV29-1 to TRBJ1-2, with D perhaps TRBD1 (6 bases). This TCR was recovered from a human donor with multiple sclerosis. The CDR3 region is CSVEGPGANYGYTF. The DNA for the CDR3 is TGCAGCGTTGAAGGGCCGGGGGCCAACTATGGCTACACCTTC. Full variable domain (outside the CDR3, taken from reference TRBV29-1 and TRBJ1-2): SAVISQKPSRDICQRGTSLTIQCQVDSQVTMMFWYRQQPGQSLTLIATANQGSEATYESGFVIDKFPISRPNLTFSTLTVSNMSPEDSSIYLCSVEGPGANYGYTFGSGTRLTVV.